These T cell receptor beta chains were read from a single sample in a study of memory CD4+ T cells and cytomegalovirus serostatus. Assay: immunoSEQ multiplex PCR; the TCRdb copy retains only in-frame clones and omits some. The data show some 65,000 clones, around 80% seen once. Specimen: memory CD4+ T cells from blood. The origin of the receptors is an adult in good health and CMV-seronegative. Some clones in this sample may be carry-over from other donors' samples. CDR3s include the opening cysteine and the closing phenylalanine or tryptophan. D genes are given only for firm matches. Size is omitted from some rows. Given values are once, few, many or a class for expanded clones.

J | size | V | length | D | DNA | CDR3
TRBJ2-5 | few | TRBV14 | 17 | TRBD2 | TGTGCCAGCAGCCAAAGGTGGTCAGCGGGACCCAAGGAGACCCAGTACTTC | CASSQRWSAGPKETQYF
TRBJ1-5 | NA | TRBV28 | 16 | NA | TGTGCCAGCAGGGCCCTTGAGAGCCATTACAATCAGCCCCAGCATTTT | CASRALESHYNQPQHF
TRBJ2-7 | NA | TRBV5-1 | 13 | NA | TGCGCCAGCAGCTTACTAGGAAACTACGAGCAGTACTTC | CASSLLGNYEQYF
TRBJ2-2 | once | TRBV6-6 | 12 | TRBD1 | TGTGCCAGCAGGACAGGGACCGGGGAGCTGTTTTTT | CASRTGTGELFF
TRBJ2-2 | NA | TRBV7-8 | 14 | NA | TGTGCCAGCAGCAAACAGGGAATGACCGGGGAGCTGTTTTTT | CASSKQGMTGELFF
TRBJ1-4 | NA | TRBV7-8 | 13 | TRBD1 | TGTGCCAGCAGCATCTACTTAGACGGGACAGCTTTTTTT | CASSIYLDGTAFF
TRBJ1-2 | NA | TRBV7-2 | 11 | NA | TGTGCCAGCAGCTTATCTAGGGGCTACACCTTC | CASSLSRGYTF
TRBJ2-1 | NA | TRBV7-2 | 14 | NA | TGTGCCAGCAGATCGCCCCGAGGAGCTAATGAGCAGTTCTTC | CASRSPRGANEQFF
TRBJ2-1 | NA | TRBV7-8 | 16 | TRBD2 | TGTGCCAGCAGCTTAGCTGAGACTAGCGGGGGCCGGGGGCAGTTCTTC | CASSLAETSGGRGQFF
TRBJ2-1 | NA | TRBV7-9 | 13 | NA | TGTGCCAGCAGCTTAGAAGTATACAATGAGCAGTTCTTC | CASSLEVYNEQFF
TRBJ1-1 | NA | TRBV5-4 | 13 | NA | TGTGCCAGCAGCCTTACAGAAAACACTGAAGCTTTCTTT | CASSLTENTEAFF
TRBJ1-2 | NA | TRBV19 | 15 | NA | TGTGCCAGTAGTTGGGCCCCCGGGGGAGACTATGGCTACACCTTC | CASSWAPGGDYGYTF
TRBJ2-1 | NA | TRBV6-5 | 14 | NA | TGTGCCAGCAGGCCTCAGATAGCCTACAATGAGCAGTTCTTC | CASRPQIAYNEQFF
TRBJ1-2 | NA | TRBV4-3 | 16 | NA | TGCGCCAGCAGCCAAGATCGTTCAGGGACCCCTCGTGGCTACACCTTC | CASSQDRSGTPRGYTF
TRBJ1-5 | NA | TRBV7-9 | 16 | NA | TGTGCCAGTTCTACCAACCGTGGCGGAGGCAATCAGCCCCAGCATTTT | CASSTNRGGGNQPQHF
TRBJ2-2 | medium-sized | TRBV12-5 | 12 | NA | TGTGCTAGTGGCTCCGGGGCCGGGGAGCTGTTTTTT | CASGSGAGELFF
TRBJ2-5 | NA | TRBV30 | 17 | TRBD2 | TGTGCCTGGAGAGGGGGGACTAGCGGGAGATGGGGAGAGACCCAGTACTTC | CAWRGGTSGRWGETQYF
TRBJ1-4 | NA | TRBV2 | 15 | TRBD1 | TGTGCCAGCCGTTATGCTGACAGGGGAAATGAAAAACTGTTTTTT | CASRYADRGNEKLFF
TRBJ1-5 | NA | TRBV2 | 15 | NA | TGTGCCAGCAGTGAATACGGCGTTGACAATCAGCCCCAGCATTTT | CASSEYGVDNQPQHF
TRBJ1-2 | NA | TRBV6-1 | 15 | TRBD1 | TGTGCCAGCAGTGAAGGTTCCGGACAGGGTCGTGGCTACACCTTC | CASSEGSGQGRGYTF
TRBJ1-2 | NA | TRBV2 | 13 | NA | TGTGCCAGCAGTGAGCCGCTGGGCGGTGGCTACACCTTC | CASSEPLGGGYTF
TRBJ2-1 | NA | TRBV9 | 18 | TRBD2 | TGTGCCAGCAGCCCGCCCGCTAGCGGGAGTGGGTCCTACAATGAGCAGTTCTTC | CASSPPASGSGSYNEQFF
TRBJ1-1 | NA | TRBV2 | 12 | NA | TGTGCCAGCAGTCCCAGGGGTACTGAAGCTTTCTTT | CASSPRGTEAFF
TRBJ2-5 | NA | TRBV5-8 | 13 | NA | TGTGCCAGCAGCCGTTATAGATGGGAGACCCAGTACTTC | CASSRYRWETQYF
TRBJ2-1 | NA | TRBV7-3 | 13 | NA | TGTGCCAGCAGCTTACAGGGTGGGAATGAGCAGTTCTTC | CASSLQGGNEQFF
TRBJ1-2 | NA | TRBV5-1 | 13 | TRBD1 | TGCGCCAGCAGCTTGGCCACAGGGGAGGGCTACACCTTC | CASSLATGEGYTF
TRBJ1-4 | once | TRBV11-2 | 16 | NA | TGTGCCAGCCAAAGTAGGGCGGGGGGAGATAATGAAAAACTGTTTTTT | CASQSRAGGDNEKLFF
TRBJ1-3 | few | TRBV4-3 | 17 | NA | TGCGCCAGCAGCCAAGATAGGTGGAGTCTCTCTGGAAACACCATATATTTT | CASSQDRWSLSGNTIYF
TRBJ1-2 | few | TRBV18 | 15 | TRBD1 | TGTGCCAGCTCCCCCGGGACAGCTGGCTATTACGGCTACACCTTC | CASSPGTAGYYGYTF
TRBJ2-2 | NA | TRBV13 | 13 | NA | TGTGCCAGCAGCTTAGTATGGTCAGAAGAGCTGTTTTTT | CASSLVWSEELFF
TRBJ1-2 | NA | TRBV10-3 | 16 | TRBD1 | TGTGCCATCAGTGAGTTCGGGACAGGCAAGGCCTATGGCTACACCTTC | CAISEFGTGKAYGYTF
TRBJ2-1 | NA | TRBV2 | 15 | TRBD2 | TGTGCCAGCGGCTTCCCCCGGGGGGGCCGGGCTGAGCAGTTCTTC | CASGFPRGGRAEQFF
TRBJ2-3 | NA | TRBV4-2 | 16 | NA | TGTGCCAGCAGCCAAGGGAGCGGGTTCGGCACAGATACGCAGTATTTT | CASSQGSGFGTDTQYF
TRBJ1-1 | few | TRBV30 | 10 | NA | TGTGCCTGGAGCAGGGAGGGAGCTTTCTTT | CAWSREGAFF
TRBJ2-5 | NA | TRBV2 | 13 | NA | TGTGCCAGCAGTGCGTCTATTGAAGAGACCCAGTACTTC | CASSASIEETQYF
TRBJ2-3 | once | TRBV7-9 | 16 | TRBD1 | TGTGCCAGCAGCCCTCGGACAGGGGGCCGGGGGGGTACGCAGTATTTT | CASSPRTGGRGGTQYF
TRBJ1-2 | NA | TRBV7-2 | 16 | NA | TGTGCCAGCAGCTTAGCGCGGGTGTTGGCGGCGAATGGCTACACCTTC | CASSLARVLAANGYTF
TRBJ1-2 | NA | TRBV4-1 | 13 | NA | TGCGCCAGCAGCCAACCAGACAGCTATGGCTACACCTTC | CASSQPDSYGYTF
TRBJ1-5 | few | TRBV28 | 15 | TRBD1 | TGTGCCAGCAGCTTACAGGGGTTAAGCAATCAGCCCCAGCATTTT | CASSLQGLSNQPQHF
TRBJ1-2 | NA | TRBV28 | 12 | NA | TGTGCCAGCAGTTTAGGTTCGACTGGCTACACCTTC | CASSLGSTGYTF
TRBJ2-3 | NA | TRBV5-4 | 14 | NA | TGTGCCAGCACAAAGGGAGGCTTCACAGATACGCAGTATTTT | CASTKGGFTDTQYF
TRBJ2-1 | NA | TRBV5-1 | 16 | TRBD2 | TGCGCCAGCAGCTTGGGGACTAGCGGGACCTACAATGAGCAGTTCTTC | CASSLGTSGTYNEQFF
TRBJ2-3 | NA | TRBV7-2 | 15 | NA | TGTGCCAGCAGCCCCTGGAGGGCCGACACAGATACGCAGTATTTT | CASSPWRADTDTQYF
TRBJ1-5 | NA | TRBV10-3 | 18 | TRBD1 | TGTGCCATCAGTGACCGGGGCGGAGAAGGGGGCTTTAATCAGCCCCAGCATTTT | CAISDRGGEGGFNQPQHF
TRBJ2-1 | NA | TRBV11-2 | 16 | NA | TGTGCCAGCAGCTTAGAATCGGCTAGCAGGTACAATGAGCAGTTCTTC | CASSLESASRYNEQFF
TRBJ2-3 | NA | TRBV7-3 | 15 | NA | TGTGCCAGCAGCCTTACATACTCTAGCACAGATACGCAGTATTTT | CASSLTYSSTDTQYF
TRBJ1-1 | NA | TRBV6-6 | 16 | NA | TGTGCCAGCGGAGATAGGCTGCCAGCCCTTAACACTGAAGCTTTCTTT | CASGDRLPALNTEAFF
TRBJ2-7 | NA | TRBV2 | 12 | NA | TGTGCCAGCAGGGGTGAATCCTACGAGCAGTACTTC | CASRGESYEQYF
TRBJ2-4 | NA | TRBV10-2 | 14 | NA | TGCGCCAGCACCCGGCAGATAGCCAAAAACATTCAGTACTTC | CASTRQIAKNIQYF
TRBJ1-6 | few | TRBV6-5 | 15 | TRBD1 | TGTGCCAGCAGTTACGGGACAGGGGATGTTTCACCCCTCCACTTT | CASSYGTGDVSPLHF
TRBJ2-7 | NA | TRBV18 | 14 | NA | TGTGCCAGCTCACTAAGGCAGGGCACCTACGAGCAGTACTTC | CASSLRQGTYEQYF
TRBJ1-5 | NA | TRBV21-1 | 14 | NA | TGTGCCAGCAGCAAAGGGTCAGGAAATCAGCCCCAGCATTTT | CASSKGSGNQPQHF
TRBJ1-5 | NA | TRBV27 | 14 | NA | TGTGCCAGCAGTTTATGGGGTTCCAATCAGCCCCAGCATTTT | CASSLWGSNQPQHF
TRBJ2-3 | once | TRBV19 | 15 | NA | TGTGCCAGTAGGAGGCAGGCCTCTAGCACAGATACGCAGTATTTT | CASRRQASSTDTQYF
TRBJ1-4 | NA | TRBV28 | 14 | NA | TGTGCCAGCAGTTTTATGGGATTAAGTGAAAAACTGTTTTTT | CASSFMGLSEKLFF
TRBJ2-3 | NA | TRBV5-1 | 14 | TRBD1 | TGCGCCAGCAGCTTTGGACAGGGCACAGATACGCAGTATTTT | CASSFGQGTDTQYF
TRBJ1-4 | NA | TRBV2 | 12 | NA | TGTGCCAGCAGACGCGTTAATGAAAAACTGTTTTTT | CASRRVNEKLFF
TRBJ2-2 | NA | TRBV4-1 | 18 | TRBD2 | TGCGCCAGCAGCCCCCTAGGGACTAGCGGGACCTTGTCCGGGGAGCTGTTTTTT | CASSPLGTSGTLSGELFF
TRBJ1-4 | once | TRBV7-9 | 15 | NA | TGTGCCAGCGGAACTGACAGGTTCTGGGGGGAAAAACTGTTTTTT | CASGTDRFWGEKLFF
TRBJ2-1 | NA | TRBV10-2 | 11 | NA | TGCGCCAGCAGTGAGGAGGCCTCAGAGTTCTTC | CASSEEASEFF